Each of the 20 T cell receptor beta chains below was sequenced from the same sample in a study of blood T cells in healthy people across ages. With a J-beta primer mix and a sample-barcoded 5' primer, a second PCR ran about 7 to 12 cycles. TCRdb fed the 5' RACE reads into MiXCR, producing one record per CDR3 protein. The sample comprises 650,000 to 800,000 distinct CDR3 sequences, over 40% of which are singletons, and approximately 12% rests with the top ten. The sample comprised blood. The receptors here all came from an elderly woman in good health.

This sequence joins TRBV2 and TRBJ2-3, with TRBD2 identical over 7 bases. Germline assignment: CDR1 SNHLY and CDR2 FYNNEI. The V segment lost 6 bases and the J segment 2 bases; nucleotides outside the gene matches: 8. This CDR3 is built from 15 residues. In nucleotides, the CDR3 is TGTGCCAGCAGAGGAGCAAGCGGGGCCACAGATACGCAGTATTTT. Its protein product is CASRGASGATDTQYF.

This chain joins TRBV7-2 and TRBJ2-7; D perhaps matches TRBD1 (5 bases). CDR3 length: 13 residues. V was pared by 1 base and J by 7 bases, with 11 bases between. CDR1 SGHTA and CDR2 FQGNSA come from the germline V gene. This CDR3 reads CASSLGYRNEQYF. The CDR3 DNA reads as TGTGCCAGCAGCTTAGGTTACAGGAATGAGCAGTACTTC.

This chain connects TRBV20-1 to TRBJ2-3; 8 bases align to TRBD1. The CDR3 runs 15 residues. Germline V lookup: CDR1 DFQATT, CDR2 SNEGSKA (reference sequence). V trimming: 0 bases; J trimming: 3 bases; junction bases outside the gene matches: 5. CDR3 sequence (DNA): TGCAGTGCTAGAGATCGAAACAGGGGGACAGATACGCAGTATTTT. Protein: CSARDRNRGTDTQYF.

This clonotype has a count of ten or more. The chain combines TRBV20-1 with TRBJ2-7; D gene unclear. Germline lookup yields CDR1 DFQATT and CDR2 SNEGSKA (reference sequence). The CDR3 has 12 residues. With 0 bases removed from V and 4 bases from J, the gap between germline ends came to 7 bases. Here the CDR3 DNA reads TGCAGTGCTAGAGACCAAGTGTACGAGCAGTACTTC. Its protein is CSARDQVYEQYF.

The chain couples TRBV20-1 to TRBJ1-1, with D tentatively TRBD1 (5 bases). This CDR3 comprises 14 residues. V lost 0 bases to trimming and J lost 5 bases, with 13 bases between them. Looked up from germline, CDR1 is DFQATT and CDR2 is SNEGSKA (reference sequence). In nucleotides, the CDR3 is TGCAGTGCTAGAGACAGGGCAGGGCGGACTGAAGCTTTCTTT. It is translated as CSARDRAGRTEAFF.

This clonotype has at least ten counts. The chain recombines TRBV7-9 with TRBJ2-3; the match to TRBD2 covers 9 bases. Germline V gene sequence: CDR1 SEHNR, CDR2 FQNEAQ (reference sequence). This CDR3 region has 15 residues. With 3 bases clipped from V and 3 bases from J, the junction kept 4 bases outside the gene matches. The CDR3 here is CASSFASGTTDTQYF. The CDR3 coding sequence is TGTGCCAGCAGCTTCGCTAGCGGGACGACAGATACGCAGTATTTT.

The chain is built from TRBV3-1 and TRBJ2-3, with D perhaps TRBD2 (5 bases). The CDR3 totals 15 residues. Trimming took 2 bases from V and 4 from J, leaving 13 bases between them. Germline V gene data show CDR1 as LGHDT and CDR2 as YNNKEL (reference sequence). Written as DNA, the CDR3 is TGTGCCAGCAGCCAACGTGGGAGAGTATCAGATACGCAGTATTTT. Encoded protein: CASSQRGRVSDTQYF.

The chain has TRBV12-3 or TRBV12-4 and TRBJ2-1; D is ambiguous. V lost 5 bases and J 6 bases, leaving 8 bases between the germline ends. The CDR3 is 12 amino acids. Written as DNA, the CDR3 is TGTGCCAGCAGTCCCAGCCCCAATGAGCAGTTCTTC. It translates to CASSPSPNEQFF.

J is TRBJ2-1 and V is TRBV6-4; 8 positions match TRBD1. Germline CDR1 and CDR2: MRHNA and SNTAGT. The CDR3 spans 16 residues. Trimming took 3 bases from V and 3 from J; bases not matched to a gene: 7. The CDR3 DNA follows: TGTGCCAGCAGTGATAACGCAGGGGGCTTCTACAATGAGCAGTTCTTC. Translation: CASSDNAGGFYNEQFF.

V usage is TRBV7-2 and J usage is TRBJ2-1; D perhaps matches TRBD2 (5 bases). Trimming left V 5 bases short and J 5 bases short, with 19 bases between. The CDR3 has 16 amino acids. Germline CDR1 is SGHTA and CDR2 is FQGNSA. For the CDR3, the DNA is TGTGCCAGCAGCCCTCGCGAGGGAGCGTGGGACAATGAGCAGTTCTTC. It encodes CASSPREGAWDNEQFF.

V and J are TRBV20-1 and TRBJ1-2, with a weak D call TRBD1 (6 bases). CDR3 length equals 15 residues. The V end was cut by 5 bases, the J end by 2 bases, with 18 bases between. Per the germline V gene, CDR1 is DFQATT and CDR2 is SNEGSKA (reference sequence). Written as DNA, the CDR3 is TGCAGTGCTCCGGGGGCAGGGCGAGGAAACTATGGCTACACCTTC. Translating it yields CSAPGAGRGNYGYTF.

This clonotype was recorded at least ten times. The J gene is TRBJ2-3, the V gene TRBV20-1, with 7 nucleotides matching TRBD2. V shed 5 bases and J 3 bases; nucleotides not matched to a gene: 2. The CDR3 length is 12 residues. The germline V gene encodes CDR1 DFQATT and CDR2 SNEGSKA (reference sequence). The CDR3 is CSAWEGTDTQYF. The CDR3 nucleotides read TGCAGTGCTTGGGAGGGGACAGATACGCAGTATTTT.

The chain is built from TRBV20-1 and TRBJ1-2; TRBD1 might be the D (5 bases). The ends were cut back, 1 base at V and 2 bases at J, with 11 bases in the middle. This CDR3 region has 14 residues. From germline, CDR1 is DFQATT and CDR2 SNEGSKA (reference sequence). The CDR3 nucleotides are TGCAGTGCTAGAGTTCCCGACAGAAACTATGGCTACACCTTC. Amino acid sequence: CSARVPDRNYGYTF.

As to this clonotype: A much bigger clone sits one base away, suggesting this may be a read error. J is TRBJ2-7 and V is TRBV12-3 or TRBV12-4; 9 nucleotides line up with TRBD2. The CDR3 consists of 13 residues. V was pared by 1 base and J by 5 bases, with 0 bases of the junction left unmatched. The CDR3 region has the DNA TGTGCCAGCAGTTTAGGCGGGAGGGACGAGCAGTACTTC. Translated, it gives CASSLGGRDEQYF.

A note on this clonotype: The junction differs from germline at one of its ends, possibly a read error. V is TRBV7-2 and J is TRBJ2-1; no definite D call. The J call may not be correct, given that the DNA end is closer to TRBJ2-7. Germline V gene lookup returns CDR1 SGHTA and CDR2 FQGNSA. The CDR3 is 12 amino acids. This CDR3 reads CVSSLSNNEQYF. CDR3 bases: TGTGTCAGCAGCTTGTCGAACAATGAGCAGTACTTC.

The chain uses TRBV30 and TRBJ1-5, with D maybe TRBD1 (5 bases). This CDR3 comprises 14 residues. CDR1 is GTSNPN, CDR2 SVGIG, per germline (reference sequence). Trimming left V 5 bases short and J 2 bases short, with 13 bases between. The CDR3: CAWAGTGGNQPQHF. CDR3 sequence (DNA): TGTGCCTGGGCAGGGACCGGGGGCAATCAGCCCCAGCATTTT.

A remark on this clonotype: With a much larger clone just one base away, this may be a read error. The chain links TRBV6-5 to TRBJ2-1; D might be TRBD1 or TRBD2, each matching 5 bases. The CDR3 has 11 residues. The germline CDR1 and CDR2 sequences are MNHEY and SVGAGI. CDR3 protein: CTSLGDGEQFF. The CDR3 DNA is TGTACCAGCCTGGGGGACGGTGAGCAGTTCTTC.

This chain links TRBV7-2 with TRBJ2-5, with D possibly called TRBD1 or TRBD2 (7 bases each). The CDR3 spans 18 residues. Germline CDR1 and CDR2: SGHTA and FQGNSA. The germline V and J ends were trimmed by 1 base and 1 base, with 19 bases remaining between them. CDR3 nucleotides: TGTGCCAGCAGCTTAGGAGGGAGGGGGCTGGCGATCCAAGAGACCCAGTACTTC. It codes for CASSLGGRGLAIQETQYF.

The V and J genes are TRBV25-1 and TRBJ2-1, with 11 bases aligning to TRBD2. This CDR3 contains 16 residues. The germline gives CDR1 MGHDK, CDR2 SYGVNS. Trimming cost V 1 base and J 9 bases; bases outside gene matches: 8. CDR3 in amino acids: CASSELLTSGAGEQFF. The CDR3 nucleotides are TGTGCCAGCAGTGAATTGCTGACTAGCGGGGCTGGTGAGCAGTTCTTC.

This clonotype was seen ten or more times. The rearrangement links TRBV5-1 to TRBJ2-1; D call uncertain. Germline V gene lookup returns CDR1 SGHRS and CDR2 YFSETQ. The length of the CDR3 is 15 residues. V shed 4 bases and J shed 0 bases, with 11 bases lying between them. Here the CDR3 DNA reads TGCGCCAGCAGCCCCTCCGGTAGCTCCTACAATGAGCAGTTCTTC. Translating gives CASSPSGSSYNEQFF.